The TCR beta chain described here comes from a study of blood T cell repertoires in COVID-19. Study overall: COVID-19 samples, acute and convalescent, were from the United States, Italy and Spain.

The CDR3 contains 15 residues. Germline values: CDR1 LGHDT, CDR2 YNNKEL (reference sequence). Trimming took 1 base from V and 5 from J, leaving 9 bases between them. The protocol was immunoSEQ multiplex PCR, while the TCRdb copy is restricted to in-frame clones and leaves out a portion. The sample yields 200,000 to 250,000 clones, about four fifths seen once. Sequencing was performed on PBMCs or T cells enriched from blood (not recorded which). The TCR sequence derives from a woman in her sixties who had recovered from COVID-19. This chain uses TRBV3-1 (or the pseudogene TRBV3-2) with TRBJ1-6; no firm D call. CDR3 bases: TGTGCCAGCAGCCAAGGGGCCGCCAATAATTCACCCCTCCACTTT. It specifies CASSQGAANNSPLHF.